One and the same sample provided the 30 T cell receptor beta chains below, sequenced in a study of cytomegalovirus exposure and HLA in healthy donors. Only in-frame clones appear in the TCRdb table, and some are missing; sequencing was by immunoSEQ multiplex PCR. The repertoire holds approximately 160,000 clones, with 85% as singletons. The sample consisted of PBMCs. The receptor set was obtained from a man aged 30-40 years in good health and CMV-seropositive.

The chain joins TRBV28 to TRBJ1-2, with D maybe TRBD1 (5 bases). V lost 1 base and J lost 4, with 13 bases in between. Per the germline V gene, CDR1 is MDHEN and CDR2 is SYDVKM. The CDR3 sequence is 15 residues long. The CDR3 region has the DNA TGTGCCAGCAGTTTATATGTACAGGAGTCCTATGGCTACACCTTC. It codes for CASSLYVQESYGYTF.

V is TRBV5-1 and J is TRBJ2-2; maybe TRBD2 (7 bases). CDR1 is SGHRS, CDR2 YFSETQ, per germline. The V and J ends lost 0 bases and 7 bases respectively, with 16 bases between them. The CDR3 consists of 16 residues. CDR3 region: CASSLASGGRNGELFF. The CDR3 coding sequence is TGCGCCAGCAGCTTGGCTTCCGGGGGGCGTAACGGGGAGCTGTTTTTT.

The table lists this clone with many counts. V usage is TRBV4-1 and J usage is TRBJ2-3; 10 bases align to TRBD2. J lost 2 bases, V lost 3 bases, and 8 bases had no gene match. This CDR3 comprises 17 residues. Germline V lookup: CDR1 MGHRA, CDR2 YSYEKL. The CDR3 sequence: CASSQGPSGGSTDTQYF. CDR3 DNA: TGCGCCAGCAGCCAGGGGCCTAGCGGGGGCTCCACAGATACGCAGTATTTT.

As DNA, the CDR3 is TGCGCCAGCAGTCTCCTACCGAACTATGGCTACACCTTC. Residues: CASSLLPNYGYTF. J is TRBJ1-2 and V is TRBV23-1; unclear D gene. TRBV23-1 counts as an open reading frame of uncertain function. The V end was cut by 4 bases, the J end by 2 bases, with 8 bases between. The CDR3 is 13 amino acids.

This clone was counted a few times. The chain carries TRBV19 and TRBJ2-7; TRBD1 aligns across 7 bases. J was trimmed by 2 bases and V by 10 bases; bases with no gene match: 17. CDR3 length: 16 residues. Germline values: CDR1 LNHDA, CDR2 SQIVND (reference sequence). The chain's CDR3 is CATPLKQGSAAYEQYF. CDR3 bases: TGTGCCACGCCCCTGAAACAGGGGAGCGCCGCCTACGAGCAGTACTTC. Looking up the rest from reference TRBV19 and TRBJ2-7 gives the full variable domain: DGGITQSPKYLFRKEGQNVTLSCEQNLNHDAMYWYRQDPGQGLRLIYYSQIVNDFQKGDIAEGYSVSREKKESFPLTVTSAQKNPTAFYLCATPLKQGSAAYEQYFGPGTRLTVT.

The chain joins TRBV7-9 to TRBJ2-1; tentative D call: TRBD2 (6 bases). The CDR3 consists of 15 residues. Trimming left V 5 bases short and J 3 bases short, with 14 bases between. Germline lookup yields CDR1 SEHNR and CDR2 FQNEAQ (reference sequence). The CDR3 nucleotides are TGTGCCAGCAGCCGAATGGGGAGGATCTACAATGAGCAGTTCTTC. Its translation: CASSRMGRIYNEQFF. Drawing the rest from reference TRBV7-9 and TRBJ2-1, the complete variable domain is DTGVSQNPRHKITKRGQNVTFRCDPISEHNRLYWYRQTLGQGPEFLTYFQNEAQLEKSRLLSDRFSAERPKGSFSTLEIQRTEQGDSAMYLCASSRMGRIYNEQFFGPGTRLTVL.

This clone showed up just once. This chain connects TRBV5-5 to TRBJ2-7; no clear D. V was pared by 0 bases and J by 0 bases, with 10 bases between. CDR3 size: 15 residues. Germline V lookup: CDR1 SGHKS, CDR2 YYEKEE (reference sequence). The CDR3 bases are TGTGCCAGCAGCTTGGCCGAGGTGAGCTCCTACGAGCAGTACTTC. It encodes CASSLAEVSSYEQYF.

V and J are TRBV4-3 and TRBJ1-2; a possible D gene is TRBD1 (5 bases). The CDR3 runs to 14 residues. The V gene lost 2 bases and the J gene lost 8 bases, with 15 bases spanning the gap. Germline CDR1 and CDR2: LGHNA and YSLEER. The CDR3 nucleotides are TGCGCCAGCAGCCAACTTCAGGGCTTCGGAGGCTACACCTTC. As protein: CASSQLQGFGGYTF.

The chain uses TRBV7-9 and TRBJ1-1, with D possibly being TRBD1 (5 bases). The CDR3 runs to 15 residues. Germline CDR1 is SEHNR and CDR2 is FQNEAQ (reference sequence). V lost 4 bases to trimming and J lost 0 bases, with 12 bases between them. The CDR3, as DNA: TGTGCCAGCAGCTCCTCCGGGACTTTGAACACTGAAGCTTTCTTT. It encodes CASSSSGTLNTEAFF.

This clone appeared a few times. The J gene is TRBJ1-2, the V gene TRBV2; 8 bases align to TRBD1. The CDR3 length is 13 residues. Germline V gene sequence: CDR1 SNHLY, CDR2 FYNNEI. J was trimmed by 4 bases and V by 5 bases; bases with no gene match: 3. CDR3 in DNA: TGTGCCAGCAGTTCCACAGGGGGCTATGGCTACACCTTC. Protein product: CASSSTGGYGYTF.

This clone came up once. The rearrangement uses TRBV7-9 and TRBJ2-1; TRBD2 matches at 8 bases. The J segment lost 9 bases and the V segment lost 2 bases, leaving 9 bases of the junction unmatched. The CDR3 loop spans 15 amino acids. The germline CDR1 and CDR2 sequences are SEHNR and FQNEAQ (reference sequence). The CDR3 DNA reads TGTGCCAGCAGCTTACTGCGGGGGGCGCCGAGTGAGCAGTTCTTC. Its translation is CASSLLRGAPSEQFF. Variable domain in full (rest from reference TRBV7-9 and TRBJ2-1): DTGVSQNPRHKITKRGQNVTFRCDPISEHNRLYWYRQTLGQGPEFLTYFQNEAQLEKSRLLSDRFSAERPKGSFSTLEIQRTEQGDSAMYLCASSLLRGAPSEQFFGPGTRLTVL.

The rearrangement links TRBV5-1 to TRBJ2-1, with TRBD2 matching over 9 bases. Germline lookup yields CDR1 SGHRS and CDR2 YFSETQ. V gave up 3 bases and J gave up 2 bases; unmatched junction bases: 6. This CDR3 is 16 amino acids long. This CDR3 reads CASSSLAGATYNEQFF. The CDR3 DNA sequence: TGCGCCAGCAGCTCCTTAGCGGGGGCCACCTACAATGAGCAGTTCTTC.

V gene TRBV25-1 combines with J gene TRBJ2-2, with 10 bases lining up with TRBD1. The CDR3 totals 16 residues. Unmatched junction bases numbered 6, after V lost 4 bases and J lost 4 bases. Germline assignment: CDR1 MGHDK and CDR2 SYGVNS. The CDR3 here is CASSGRQGAGTGELFF. The CDR3 nucleotides read TGTGCCAGCAGTGGGAGACAGGGGGCGGGCACCGGGGAGCTGTTTTTT.

This CDR3 is CASSLVGLTHLAYGYTF. CDR3 coding DNA: TGTGCCAGCAGCTTGGTTGGGCTAACCCATCTGGCCTATGGCTACACCTTC. This chain joins TRBV5-6 and TRBJ1-2; D is ambiguous. Trimming stripped 0 bases from V and 4 bases from J, with 19 bases between. CDR1 and CDR2 from the germline V gene are SGHDT and YYEEEE. The CDR3 loop spans 17 amino acids.

J is TRBJ2-1 and V is TRBV2, with 9 bases that match TRBD2. Germline V gene data show CDR1 as SNHLY and CDR2 as FYNNEI. The CDR3 is made up of 14 amino acids. Trimming removed 8 bases from V and 5 bases from J; junction bases left unmatched: 7. The CDR3 protein is CASRLAGGDNEQFF. The DNA of the CDR3 is TGTGCCAGCCGTTTGGCGGGGGGGGACAATGAGCAGTTCTTC.

The CDR3, as DNA: TGTGCCAGCAGTGAGGGGGGAGTCGGGGGTTTCAATCAGCCCCAGCATTTT. It yields the protein CASSEGGVGGFNQPQHF. The chain combines TRBV2 with TRBJ1-5; maybe TRBD1 (5 bases). The length of the CDR3 is 17 residues. Per germline, CDR1 SNHLY and CDR2 FYNNEI. Trimming left V 3 bases short and J 3 bases short, with 18 bases between.

This rearrangement joins TRBV21-1 to TRBJ2-7; whether TRBD1, the table's D call, matches the DNA was not checked. TRBV21-1 is a known pseudogene. The CDR3 covers 14 residues. In DNA form, the CDR3 reads TGTGCCAGCAGCGCTCCGGGACACCACTACGAGCAGTACTTC. This translates into CASSAPGHHYEQYF.

This clone was seen only once. This chain joins TRBV5-1 and TRBJ2-7; TRBD2 is a possible D gene (6 bases). CDR3 length equals 14 residues. V dropped 0 bases and J dropped 5 bases, with 12 bases sitting between them. Germline V gives CDR1 SGHRS, CDR2 YFSETQ. This CDR3 reads CASSLEVTGDEQYF. The CDR3 region has the DNA TGCGCCAGCAGCTTGGAAGTGACGGGGGACGAGCAGTACTTC.

This clone was counted a single time. The chain is built from TRBV10-2 and TRBJ1-2, with D unclear. Trimming removed 2 bases from V and 4 bases from J, with 11 bases in between. The CDR3 extends over 14 amino acids. The germline CDR1 and CDR2 sequences are WSHSY and SAAADI. In DNA, the CDR3 is TGCGCCAGCAGTGAGCCGGCCTCGGGCTATGGCTACACCTTC. Encoded protein: CASSEPASGYGYTF.

CDR3: CASSIGTTWETQYF. The CDR3 coding sequence is TGTGCCAGCAGCATCGGGACTACCTGGGAGACCCAGTACTTC. The gene calls are TRBV7-2 and TRBJ2-5; TRBD2 matches 7 bases. Germline CDR1 reads SGHTA; CDR2 reads FQGNSA. The length of the CDR3 is 14 residues. Trimming cost V 5 bases and J 5 bases; bases outside gene matches: 8.

The rearrangement joins TRBV5-6 to TRBJ2-1, with TRBD2 identical over 9 bases. The V gene end was trimmed by 4 bases and the J gene end by 6 bases; junction bases not matched to a gene: 11. The CDR3 is made up of 16 amino acids. CDR1 and CDR2 from the germline V gene are SGHDT and YYEEEE. CDR3: CASSPWRAGGPNEQFF. CDR3 in DNA: TGTGCCAGCAGCCCCTGGAGAGCGGGGGGACCCAATGAGCAGTTCTTC.

V and J are TRBV4-3 and TRBJ2-3; weak D call: TRBD2 (5 bases). Germline V CDR1 and CDR2: LGHNA, YSLEER. The CDR3 is 13 residues long. V lost 4 bases and J 1 base, leaving 6 bases between the germline ends. CDR3 in DNA: TGCGCCAGCAGCCTGGAGGGCACAGATACGCAGTATTTT. Its protein product is CASSLEGTDTQYF.

V gene TRBV14 combines with J gene TRBJ2-1, with TRBD1 matching 8 bases. V lost 4 bases to trimming and J lost 5 bases; unmatched junction nucleotides: 10. CDR1 and CDR2 from the germline V gene are SGHDN and FVKESK. The CDR3 runs to 16 residues. Here the CDR3 reads CASSPNRDRRHNEQFF. The CDR3 bases are TGTGCCAGCAGCCCAAACCGGGACAGGCGACACAATGAGCAGTTCTTC. Variable domain in full (rest from reference TRBV14 and TRBJ2-1): EAGVTQFPSHSVIEKGQTVTLRCDPISGHDNLYWYRRVMGKEIKFLLHFVKESKQDESGMPNNRFLAERTGGTYSTLKVQPAELEDSGVYFCASSPNRDRRHNEQFFGPGTRLTVL.

The CDR3 reads CAWSRGTGRLAKNIQYF. CDR3 coding DNA: TGTGCCTGGAGCCGAGGGACAGGTCGGCTTGCCAAAAACATTCAGTACTTC. The chain recombines TRBV30 with TRBJ2-4; 8 bases fit TRBD1. Trimming took 3 bases from V and 1 from J; bases not matched to a gene: 11. Germline CDR1 GTSNPN, CDR2 SVGIG (reference sequence). There are 17 residues in the CDR3.

This chain links TRBV4-1 with TRBJ2-1; D is perhaps TRBD2 (7 bases). The CDR3 length is 14 residues. V was pared by 6 bases and J by 11 bases, with 20 bases between. Germline assignment: CDR1 MGHRA and CDR2 YSYEKL. CDR3 sequence reads: CASSPYGGGHQQFF. The CDR3 nucleotides are TGCGCCAGCAGTCCTTATGGGGGGGGCCATCAGCAGTTCTTC.

This chain connects TRBV18 to TRBJ1-5; weak D call: TRBD1 (6 bases). CDR3 length equals 18 residues. The V and J ends lost 6 bases and 3 bases respectively, with 24 bases between them. Germline assignment: CDR1 KGHSH and CDR2 LQKENI. CDR3 region: CASSAGRRGLKHNQPQHF. The CDR3 DNA reads TGTGCCAGCTCGGCCGGGCGCAGGGGCCTAAAACACAATCAGCCCCAGCATTTT.

CDR3 nucleotide sequence: TGTGCCAGCAGAGCAGGGGGCGGGCAAGAGACCCAGTACTTC. It yields the protein CASRAGGGQETQYF. This chain uses TRBV5-5 with TRBJ2-5; 8 bases are shared with TRBD1. The length of the CDR3 is 14 residues. J was trimmed by 2 bases and V by 5 bases; bases with no gene match: 5. The germline V gene has CDR1 SGHKS and CDR2 YYEKEE (reference sequence).

The CDR3 region is CASSRGYEQYF. Here the CDR3 DNA reads TGTGCCAGCAGCCGGGGGTACGAGCAGTACTTC. This chain connects TRBV13 to TRBJ2-7, with D possibly TRBD2 on 6 matching bases. This CDR3 contains 11 residues. V was pared by 5 bases and J by 4 bases, with 6 bases between. Germline V gene data show CDR1 as PRHDT and CDR2 as FYEKMQ (reference sequence).

The chain links TRBV19 to TRBJ2-7; D possibly corresponds to TRBD1 (5 bases). Germline assignment: CDR1 LNHDA and CDR2 SQIVND (reference sequence). This CDR3 contains 15 residues. V lost 4 bases to trimming and J lost 7 bases, with 20 bases between them. CDR3 DNA sequence: TGTGCCAGTAGTACCCAGGGTCCAGGAAAAGGAGAGCAGTACTTC. It translates to CASSTQGPGKGEQYF.

V usage is TRBV9 and J usage is TRBJ2-5, with 8 bases lining up with TRBD2. The CDR3 totals 13 residues. Trimming at V came to 7 bases and at J to 0 bases, leaving 2 bases not matched to a gene. Germline V lookup: CDR1 SGDLS, CDR2 YYNGEE. The CDR3 DNA sequence: TGTGCCAGCGGGCGGGAGGACCAAGAGACCCAGTACTTC. It translates to CASGREDQETQYF.